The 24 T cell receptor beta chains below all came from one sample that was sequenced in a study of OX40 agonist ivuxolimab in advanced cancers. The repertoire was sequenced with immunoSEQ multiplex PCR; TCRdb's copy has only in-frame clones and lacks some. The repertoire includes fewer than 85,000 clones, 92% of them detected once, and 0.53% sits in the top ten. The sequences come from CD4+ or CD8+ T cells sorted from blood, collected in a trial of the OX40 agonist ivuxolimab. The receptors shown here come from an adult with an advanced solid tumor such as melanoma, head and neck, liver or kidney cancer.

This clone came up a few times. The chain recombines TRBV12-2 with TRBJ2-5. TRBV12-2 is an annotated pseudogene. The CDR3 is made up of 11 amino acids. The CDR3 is CASRFLETQYF. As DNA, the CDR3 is TGTGCAAGTCGCTTTTTGGAGACCCAGTACTTC.

The CDR3 loop is CASSLGLDRDEQYF. The CDR3 DNA sequence: TGTGCCAGCTCGCTAGGGCTCGATCGAGACGAGCAGTACTTC. The genes are TRBV19 and TRBJ2-7; no definite D call. Germline V gene data show CDR1 as LNHDA and CDR2 as SQIVND (reference sequence). The CDR3 covers 14 residues. Trimming left V 9 bases short and J 5 bases short, with 20 bases between.

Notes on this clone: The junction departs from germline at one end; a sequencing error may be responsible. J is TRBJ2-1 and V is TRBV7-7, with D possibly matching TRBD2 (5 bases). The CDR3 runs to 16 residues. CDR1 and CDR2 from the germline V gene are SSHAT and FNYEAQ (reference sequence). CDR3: CASSLGGSRSYNEQFF. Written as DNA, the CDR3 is TGTGCTAGCAGCTTGGGCGGGTCCCGCTCCTACAATGAGCAGTTCTTC.

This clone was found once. CDR3 amino acids: CASSKAPGTGYPGELFF. The CDR3 DNA reads as TGTGCCAGCAGCAAAGCCCCCGGGACAGGGTACCCCGGGGAGCTGTTTTTT. The chain is built from TRBV21-1 and TRBJ2-2; TRBD1 was called by the table and not checked on the DNA. TRBV21-1 is a listed pseudogene. The CDR3 covers 17 residues.

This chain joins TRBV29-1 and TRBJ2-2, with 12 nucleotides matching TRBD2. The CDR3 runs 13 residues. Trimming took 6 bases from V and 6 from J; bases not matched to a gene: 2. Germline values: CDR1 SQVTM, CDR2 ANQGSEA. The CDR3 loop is CSVLAGGAGELFF. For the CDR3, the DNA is TGCAGCGTACTAGCGGGAGGAGCCGGGGAGCTGTTTTTT.

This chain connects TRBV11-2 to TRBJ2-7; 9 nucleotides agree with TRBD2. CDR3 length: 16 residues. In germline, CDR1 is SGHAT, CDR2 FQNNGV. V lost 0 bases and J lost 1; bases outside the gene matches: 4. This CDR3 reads CASSLDSGSRSYEQYF. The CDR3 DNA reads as TGTGCCAGCAGCTTAGATAGCGGGAGCCGATCCTACGAGCAGTACTTC.

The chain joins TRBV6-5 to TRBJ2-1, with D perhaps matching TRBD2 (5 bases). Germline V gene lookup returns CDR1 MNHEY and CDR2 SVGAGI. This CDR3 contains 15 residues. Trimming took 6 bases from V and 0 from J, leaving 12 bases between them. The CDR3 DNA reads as TGTGCCAGCAGGTCTTTGGGGAGCTCCTACAATGAGCAGTTCTTC. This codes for CASRSLGSSYNEQFF.

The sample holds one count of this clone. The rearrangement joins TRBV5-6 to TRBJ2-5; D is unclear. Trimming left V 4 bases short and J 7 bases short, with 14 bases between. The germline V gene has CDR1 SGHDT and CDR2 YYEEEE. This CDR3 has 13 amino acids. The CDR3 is CASSRVLYGTQYF. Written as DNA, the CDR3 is TGTGCCAGCAGCAGGGTTCTGTACGGGACCCAGTACTTC.

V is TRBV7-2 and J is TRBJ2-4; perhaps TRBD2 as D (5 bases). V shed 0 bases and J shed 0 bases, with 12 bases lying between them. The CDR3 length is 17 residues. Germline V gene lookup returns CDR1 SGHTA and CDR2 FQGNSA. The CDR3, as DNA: TGTGCCAGCAGCTTAGCGATGCGGGTACTAGCCAAAAACATTCAGTACTTC. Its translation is CASSLAMRVLAKNIQYF. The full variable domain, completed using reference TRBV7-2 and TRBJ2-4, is GAGVSQSPSNKVTEKGKDVELRCDPISGHTALYWYRQSLGQGLEFLIYFQGNSAPDKSGLPSDRFSAERTGGSVSTLTIQRTQQEDSAVYLCASSLAMRVLAKNIQYFGAGTRLSVL.

The CDR3 spells CASSDDRVGAKNIQYF. DNA of the CDR3: TGTGCCAGCAGCGACGACAGGGTCGGAGCCAAAAACATTCAGTACTTC. The rearrangement links TRBV9 to TRBJ2-4; TRBD1 matches 7 bases. Looked up from germline, CDR1 is SGDLS and CDR2 is YYNGEE. Trimming at V came to 3 bases and at J to 0 bases, leaving 6 bases not matched to a gene. CDR3 length: 16 residues.

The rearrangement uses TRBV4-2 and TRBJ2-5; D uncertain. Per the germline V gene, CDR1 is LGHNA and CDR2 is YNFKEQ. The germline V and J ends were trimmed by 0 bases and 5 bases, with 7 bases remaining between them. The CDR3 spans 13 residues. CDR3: CASSQDQSETQYF. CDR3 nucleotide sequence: TGTGCCAGCAGCCAAGATCAGTCGGAGACCCAGTACTTC.

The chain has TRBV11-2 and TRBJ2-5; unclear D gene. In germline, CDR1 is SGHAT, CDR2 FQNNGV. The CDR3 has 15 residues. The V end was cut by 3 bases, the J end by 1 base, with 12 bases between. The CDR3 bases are TGTGCCAGCAGCTTGGACGGGTTTGGCCAAGAGACCCAGTACTTC. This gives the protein CASSLDGFGQETQYF.

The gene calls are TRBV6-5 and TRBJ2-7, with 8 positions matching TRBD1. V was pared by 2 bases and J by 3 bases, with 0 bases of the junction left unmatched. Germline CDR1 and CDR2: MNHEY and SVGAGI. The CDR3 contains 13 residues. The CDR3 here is CASSYDRGYEQYF. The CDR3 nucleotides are TGTGCCAGCAGTTACGACAGGGGCTACGAGCAGTACTTC.

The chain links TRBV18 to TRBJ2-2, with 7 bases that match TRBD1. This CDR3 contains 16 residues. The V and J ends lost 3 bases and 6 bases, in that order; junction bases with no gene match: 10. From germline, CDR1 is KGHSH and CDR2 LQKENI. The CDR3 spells CASSPSPTGAAGELFF. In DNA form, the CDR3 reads TGTGCCAGCTCACCCTCGCCAACAGGGGCCGCCGGGGAGCTGTTTTTT.

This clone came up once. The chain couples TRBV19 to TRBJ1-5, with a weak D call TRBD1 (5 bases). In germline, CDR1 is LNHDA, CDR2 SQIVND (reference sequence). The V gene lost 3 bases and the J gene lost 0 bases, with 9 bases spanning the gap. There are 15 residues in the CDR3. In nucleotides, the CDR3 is TGTGCCAGTAGTATTTTGGGGGATAGCAATCAGCCCCAGCATTTT. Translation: CASSILGDSNQPQHF.

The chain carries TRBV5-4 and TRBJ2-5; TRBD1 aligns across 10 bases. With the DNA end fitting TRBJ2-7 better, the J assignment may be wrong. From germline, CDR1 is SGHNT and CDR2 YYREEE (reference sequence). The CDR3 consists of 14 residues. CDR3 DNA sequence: TGTGCCAGCAGCTCCCGACAGGGGGCGAACGAGCAGTACTTC. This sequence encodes CASSSRQGANEQYF.

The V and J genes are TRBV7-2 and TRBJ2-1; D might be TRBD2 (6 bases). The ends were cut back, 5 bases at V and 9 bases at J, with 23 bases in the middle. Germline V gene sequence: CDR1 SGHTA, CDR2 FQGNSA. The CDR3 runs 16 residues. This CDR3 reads CASSPSAGTVGFEQFF. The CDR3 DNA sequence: TGTGCCAGCAGCCCGTCTGCGGGAACGGTAGGTTTTGAGCAGTTCTTC.

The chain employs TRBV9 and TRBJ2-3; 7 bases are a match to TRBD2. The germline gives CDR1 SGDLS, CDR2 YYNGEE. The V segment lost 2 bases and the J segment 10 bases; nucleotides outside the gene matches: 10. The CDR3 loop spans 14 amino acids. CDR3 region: CASSVQPRGVAQYF. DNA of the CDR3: TGTGCCAGCAGCGTCCAACCACGGGGGGTAGCGCAGTATTTT.

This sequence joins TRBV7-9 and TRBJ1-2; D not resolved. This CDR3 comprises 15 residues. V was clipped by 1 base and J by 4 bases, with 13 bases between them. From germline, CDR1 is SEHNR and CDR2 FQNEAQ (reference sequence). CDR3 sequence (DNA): TGTGCCAGCAGCTTAGAGTTCTCTCCGGGCTATGGCTACACCTTC. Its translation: CASSLEFSPGYGYTF. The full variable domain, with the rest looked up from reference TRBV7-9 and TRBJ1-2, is DTGVSQNPRHKITKRGQNVTFRCDPISEHNRLYWYRQTLGQGPEFLTYFQNEAQLEKSRLLSDRFSAERPKGSFSTLEIQRTEQGDSAMYLCASSLEFSPGYGYTFGSGTRLTVV.

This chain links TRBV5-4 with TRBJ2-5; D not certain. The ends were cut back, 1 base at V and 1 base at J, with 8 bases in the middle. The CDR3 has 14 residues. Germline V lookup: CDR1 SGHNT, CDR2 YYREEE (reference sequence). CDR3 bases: TGTGCCAGCAGCTTGCTTGGCTCCCAAGAGACCCAGTACTTC. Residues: CASSLLGSQETQYF.

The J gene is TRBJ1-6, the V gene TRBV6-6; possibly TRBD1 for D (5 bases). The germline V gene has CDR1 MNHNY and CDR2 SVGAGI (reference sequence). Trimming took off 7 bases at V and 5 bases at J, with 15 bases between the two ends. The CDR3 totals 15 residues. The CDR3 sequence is CASTRWGGDNSPLHF. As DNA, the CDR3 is TGTGCCAGCACCCGTTGGGGAGGGGATAATTCACCCCTCCACTTT.

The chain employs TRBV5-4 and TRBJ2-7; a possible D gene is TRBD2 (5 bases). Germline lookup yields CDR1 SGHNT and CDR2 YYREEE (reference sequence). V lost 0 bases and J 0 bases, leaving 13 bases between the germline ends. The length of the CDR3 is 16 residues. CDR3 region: CASSLGGSALSYEQYF. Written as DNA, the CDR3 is TGTGCCAGCAGCTTGGGCGGTAGCGCCCTCTCCTACGAGCAGTACTTC.

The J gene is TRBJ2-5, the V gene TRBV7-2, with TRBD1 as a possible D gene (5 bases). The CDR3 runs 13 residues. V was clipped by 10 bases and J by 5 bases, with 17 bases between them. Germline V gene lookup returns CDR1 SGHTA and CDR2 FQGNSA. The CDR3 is CATSQGRAETQYF. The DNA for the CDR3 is TGTGCCACGTCCCAGGGCAGGGCGGAGACCCAGTACTTC.

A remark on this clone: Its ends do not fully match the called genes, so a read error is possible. The DNA of the CDR3 is TGTGCTAGCAGCCCCTCCAGGGCCACCGGGGAGCTGTTTTTT. It specifies CASSPSRATGELFF. The chain recombines TRBV7-7 with TRBJ2-2; the D gene is possibly TRBD1 (5 bases). This CDR3 has 14 amino acids. Germline CDR1 SSHAT, CDR2 FNYEAQ (reference sequence).